This T cell receptor (beta chain) is drawn from a study of cytomegalovirus exposure and HLA in healthy donors. Study-wide findings and caveats: Later work showed greater clonal expansion in HLA-associated TCR beta chains than in equally common others.

60 Vbeta and 13 Jbeta primers were used in PCR. The table came from immunoSEQ multiplex PCR; TCRdb's copy has only in-frame clones and leaves some out. This sample carries about 180,000 clones, approximately 80% of them seen once, and the ten largest clones take 1.3% to 1.5%. For this clone: Its antigen is unidentified. Its ends do not fully match the called genes, so a read error is possible.

Germline-derived CDR1 and CDR2 are SNHLY and FYNNEI. The CDR3 extends over 15 amino acids. V usage is TRBV2 and J usage is TRBJ2-5, with D perhaps TRBD2 (6 bases). The origin of this receptor is a girl aged 5-17 years in good health and CMV-seropositive. The material sequenced was PBMCs. The CDR3 loop reads CGLRTIKTIQETQYF. The CDR3 region has the DNA TGCGGACTGAGGACTATTAAAACCATCCAAGAGACCCAGTACTTC.